This TCR beta chain emerged from a study of shared clonotypes between healthy human individuals. Profiling relied on immunoSEQ multiplex PCR, and the TCRdb table lists in-frame clones only, not all of them. The data hold about 980,000 clones, with approximately 76% observed a single time. This clone was seen only a few times. CDR3 length: 12 residues. Trimming shortened V by 5 bases and J by 8 bases, and 12 bases separated the two germline ends. Per germline, CDR1 SGHTA and CDR2 FQGNSA. The receptor comes from a man younger than 35 in good health. This chain connects TRBV7-2 to TRBJ1-1; D not resolved. The sample comprised memory CD4+ T cells sorted from blood. Subset specified: CD45RA-negative fraction. This chain's CDR3 is CASSRPASEAFF. As DNA, the CDR3 is TGTGCCAGCAGCCGGCCGGCAAGCGAAGCTTTCTTT.